A selection of T cell receptor beta chains follows, all from one sample in a study of regulatory T cells in long-lasting Graves disease. TCRdb re-called the multiplex PCR reads with MiXCR, one entry per CDR3 protein. The sample has 350,000 to 450,000 distinct CDR3 sequences, about 11% seen once. The same specimen was also included in a second study, on T cells in Graves' hyperthyroidism and ophthalmopathy.

Sequences were derived from peripheral blood mononuclear cells (PBMCs), sampled at new diagnosis, from a patient treated with antithyroid drugs. These TCRs come from a woman in her late teens or twenties with Graves disease. Each CDR3 is given with its conserved first and last residue. The order of the fields is D gene, J gene, V gene, CDR3 protein. D genes are given only for firm matches.

d_gene: .
j_gene: TRBJ1-4
v_gene: TRBV9
CDR3aa: CASSVLQGAGPNEKLFF

d_gene: TRBD2
j_gene: TRBJ2-3
v_gene: TRBV5-6
CDR3aa: CASSFARLAGGSWSTDTQYF

d_gene: .
j_gene: TRBJ1-5
v_gene: TRBV29-1
CDR3aa: CSALGKGPLYQPQHF

d_gene: .
j_gene: TRBJ1-6
v_gene: TRBV7-9
CDR3aa: CASSLYQGLLTPLHF

d_gene: .
j_gene: TRBJ2-1
v_gene: TRBV6-2/TRBV6-3
CDR3aa: CASSSPYNEQFF

d_gene: .
j_gene: TRBJ1-5
v_gene: TRBV30
CDR3aa: CAWSVPGGGNQPQHF

d_gene: .
j_gene: TRBJ2-1
v_gene: TRBV7-3
CDR3aa: CASSLTPIGSEQFF

d_gene: TRBD2
j_gene: TRBJ2-3
v_gene: TRBV4-2
CDR3aa: CASSQATRGGTDTQYF

d_gene: .
j_gene: TRBJ2-1
v_gene: TRBV4-3
CDR3aa: CASSQEAGEQFF

d_gene: .
j_gene: TRBJ2-2
v_gene: TRBV2
CDR3aa: CASSESATGELFF

d_gene: .
j_gene: TRBJ2-5
v_gene: TRBV7-9
CDR3aa: CASSLGGTPAIQETQYF

d_gene: .
j_gene: TRBJ1-1
v_gene: TRBV5-1
CDR3aa: CASSSVREGGAFF

d_gene: .
j_gene: TRBJ2-4
v_gene: TRBV9
CDR3aa: CASSADTGTKNIQYF

d_gene: .
j_gene: TRBJ1-1
v_gene: TRBV20-1
CDR3aa: CSALGWEDHTEAFF

d_gene: TRBD2
j_gene: TRBJ2-1
v_gene: TRBV10-3
CDR3aa: CAISENSGPYNEQFF

d_gene: TRBD2
j_gene: TRBJ2-2
v_gene: TRBV5-1
CDR3aa: CASSLARLAGGPGELFF

d_gene: .
j_gene: TRBJ1-3
v_gene: TRBV7-2
CDR3aa: CASSSRAFGGNTIYF

d_gene: .
j_gene: TRBJ2-2
v_gene: TRBV12-3/TRBV12-4
CDR3aa: CASSWAGFTGELFF

d_gene: TRBD2
j_gene: TRBJ2-7
v_gene: TRBV7-8
CDR3aa: CASSFGLAGRDEQYF

d_gene: TRBD1
j_gene: TRBJ1-1
v_gene: TRBV20-1
CDR3aa: CSAKGQGNTNTEAFF

d_gene: .
j_gene: TRBJ2-5
v_gene: TRBV10-3
CDR3aa: CAISEWAGVTETDPWTQYF

d_gene: .
j_gene: TRBJ1-6
v_gene: TRBV15
CDR3aa: CATSRVGGSEAYNSPLHF

d_gene: .
j_gene: TRBJ2-7
v_gene: TRBV27
CDR3aa: CASSFALGGAEDAYEQYF

d_gene: TRBD1
j_gene: TRBJ1-4
v_gene: TRBV20-1
CDR3aa: CSARGNPGQGIEKLFF

d_gene: .
j_gene: TRBJ2-3
v_gene: TRBV12-3/TRBV12-4
CDR3aa: CASSEEGSDTQYF

d_gene: .
j_gene: TRBJ2-1
v_gene: TRBV7-2
CDR3aa: CASSFQRNEQFF

d_gene: .
j_gene: TRBJ1-4
v_gene: TRBV2
CDR3aa: CASSRHSEEKLFF

d_gene: TRBD1
j_gene: TRBJ1-4
v_gene: TRBV12-3/TRBV12-4
CDR3aa: CASRSTGETNEKLFF

d_gene: .
j_gene: TRBJ2-1
v_gene: TRBV14
CDR3aa: CASSHPSRVSYNEQFF

d_gene: TRBD2
j_gene: TRBJ2-5
v_gene: TRBV5-4
CDR3aa: CASSFTSGETQYF

d_gene: TRBD1
j_gene: TRBJ1-5
v_gene: TRBV7-8
CDR3aa: CASSFGTDILSNQPQHF

d_gene: .
j_gene: TRBJ2-5
v_gene: TRBV18
CDR3aa: CASSPTGAQETQYF

d_gene: .
j_gene: TRBJ1-1
v_gene: TRBV19
CDR3aa: CASSIWGNTEAFF

d_gene: TRBD1
j_gene: TRBJ1-5
v_gene: TRBV3-1
CDR3aa: CASSQGTGGNQPQHF

d_gene: .
j_gene: TRBJ2-1
v_gene: TRBV9
CDR3aa: CASTPWDGSYNEQFF

d_gene: TRBD1
j_gene: TRBJ1-1
v_gene: TRBV4-3
CDR3aa: CASTRDRLNTEAFF

d_gene: TRBD2
j_gene: TRBJ2-1
v_gene: TRBV20-1
CDR3aa: CSANRLAGVGRSYNEQFF

d_gene: .
j_gene: TRBJ2-1
v_gene: TRBV5-5
CDR3aa: CASSLGPLSEQFF

d_gene: .
j_gene: TRBJ2-2
v_gene: TRBV7-6
CDR3aa: CASSLGGALNTGELFF

d_gene: TRBD1
j_gene: TRBJ1-2
v_gene: TRBV7-3
CDR3aa: CATGNLYRGDRGNYGYTF

d_gene: .
j_gene: TRBJ2-1
v_gene: TRBV13
CDR3aa: CASNRGGGSVNEQFF

d_gene: .
j_gene: TRBJ2-7
v_gene: TRBV12-3/TRBV12-4
CDR3aa: CASSLGRKYEQYF

d_gene: TRBD2
j_gene: TRBJ2-1
v_gene: TRBV28
CDR3aa: CASSSGGRFLNEQFF

d_gene: .
j_gene: TRBJ1-2
v_gene: TRBV7-3
CDR3aa: CASSLGTGIYGYTF

d_gene: TRBD1
j_gene: TRBJ1-2
v_gene: TRBV6-2/TRBV6-3
CDR3aa: CASSSWQGDYGYTF

d_gene: .
j_gene: TRBJ2-3
v_gene: TRBV11-2
CDR3aa: CASSLVAGLVTDTQYF

d_gene: .
j_gene: TRBJ1-4
v_gene: TRBV5-1
CDR3aa: CASRQQATNEKLFF

d_gene: .
j_gene: TRBJ2-1
v_gene: TRBV2
CDR3aa: CASKGLRNNEQFF

d_gene: .
j_gene: TRBJ2-1
v_gene: TRBV11-2
CDR3aa: CASSLDAPFGRSEGNEQFF